The rows below give T cell receptor beta chains drawn from one sample of a study of spatial heterogeneity in lung cancer. A single record per CDR3 protein comes from TCRdb applying MiXCR to the 5' RACE reads. The sample has some 50,000 distinct CDR3 sequences; 12% are singletons. The input for sequencing was PBMCs, taken at surgery. The receptors derive from a female donor with early-stage non-small cell lung cancer. Both conserved end residues are part of each CDR3. The order of the fields is V gene, clone size, J gene, D gene, CDR3 DNA, CDR3 protein. D genes are given only for firm matches. Only some rows state a clone size, as once, few, many or a class for expanded clones.

V gene: TRBV7-8; clone size: -; J gene: TRBJ2-5; D gene: -; CDR3 DNA: TGTGCCAGCAGCTTAAGCTCCCGATCGCAAGAGACCCAGTACTTC; CDR3 protein: CASSLSSRSQETQYF
V gene: TRBV23-1; clone size: -; J gene: TRBJ2-1; D gene: -; CDR3 DNA: TGCGCCAGCAGTCAATTGGTCCCACCAGGATACAATGAGCAGTTCTTC; CDR3 protein: CASSQLVPPGYNEQFF
V gene: TRBV28; clone size: -; J gene: TRBJ1-4; D gene: -; CDR3 DNA: TGTGCCAGCACCTCAACAGGAGAAAAACTGTTTTTT; CDR3 protein: CASTSTGEKLFF
V gene: TRBV19; clone size: few; J gene: TRBJ1-6; D gene: -; CDR3 DNA: TGTGCCAGTAGTACGACAGGAGTGAAGTCACCCCTCCACTTT; CDR3 protein: CASSTTGVKSPLHF
V gene: TRBV5-1; clone size: -; J gene: TRBJ2-7; D gene: -; CDR3 DNA: TGCGCCAGCAGCTTGGCTGGGTTCGAGCAGTACTTC; CDR3 protein: CASSLAGFEQYF
V gene: TRBV27; clone size: -; J gene: TRBJ2-4; D gene: -; CDR3 DNA: TGTGCCAGCAAGGCTAGGGGAAATGATGCCAAAAACATTCAGTACTTC; CDR3 protein: CASKARGNDAKNIQYF
V gene: TRBV10-3; clone size: many; J gene: TRBJ1-5; D gene: TRBD1; CDR3 DNA: TGTGCCATCGCAGGGGGTAGCAATCAGCCCCAGCATTTT; CDR3 protein: CAIAGGSNQPQHF
V gene: TRBV19; clone size: few; J gene: TRBJ2-2; D gene: -; CDR3 DNA: TGTGCCAGTAGTATTTTTGGGAACACCGGGGAGCTGTTTTTT; CDR3 protein: CASSIFGNTGELFF
V gene: TRBV6-5; clone size: -; J gene: TRBJ1-2; D gene: -; CDR3 DNA: TGTGCCAGCGGACAGTCCGAGGGTTATGGCTACACCTTC; CDR3 protein: CASGQSEGYGYTF
V gene: TRBV12-3/TRBV12-4; clone size: -; J gene: TRBJ2-5; D gene: -; CDR3 DNA: TGTGCCAGCTCGGGACCACCCGAGACCCAGTACTTC; CDR3 protein: CASSGPPETQYF
V gene: TRBV6-2/TRBV6-3; clone size: few; J gene: TRBJ2-1; D gene: -; CDR3 DNA: TGTGCCAGCAGTTACCCATTACGGGGGTACAATGAGCAGTTCTTC; CDR3 protein: CASSYPLRGYNEQFF
V gene: TRBV19; clone size: -; J gene: TRBJ1-2; D gene: -; CDR3 DNA: TGTGCCAGTAGTACAGGGAATAAACACACCTTC; CDR3 protein: CASSTGNKHTF
V gene: TRBV7-6; clone size: -; J gene: TRBJ1-4; D gene: -; CDR3 DNA: TGTGCCAGCAGCTTAGAGGCCGGGGCTGGAGAAAAACTGTTTTTT; CDR3 protein: CASSLEAGAGEKLFF
V gene: TRBV5-1; clone size: few; J gene: TRBJ2-7; D gene: TRBD2; CDR3 DNA: TGCGCCAGCAGCCAAGCGGGGGGGCGCTACGAGCAGTACTTC; CDR3 protein: CASSQAGGRYEQYF
V gene: TRBV12-5; clone size: once; J gene: TRBJ1-2; D gene: -; CDR3 DNA: TGTACTAGTGGAGGGCCTTTACAGGACAAAGCTAACTATGGCTACACCTTC; CDR3 protein: CTSGGPLQDKANYGYTF
V gene: TRBV7-8; clone size: few; J gene: TRBJ2-1; D gene: TRBD2; CDR3 DNA: TGTGCCAGCAGCCGAGGGACTAGCAAAAACAATGAGCAGTTCTTC; CDR3 protein: CASSRGTSKNNEQFF
V gene: TRBV6-5; clone size: few; J gene: TRBJ1-6; D gene: TRBD1; CDR3 DNA: TGTGCCAGCAGTTACTCCCTTCCTACCGGGACAGCCTATAATTCACCCCTCCACTTT; CDR3 protein: CASSYSLPTGTAYNSPLHF
V gene: TRBV12-3/TRBV12-4; clone size: many; J gene: TRBJ1-1; D gene: -; CDR3 DNA: TGTGCCAGCAGGCCTAGGGGGGGCACTGAAGCTTTCTTT; CDR3 protein: CASRPRGGTEAFF
V gene: TRBV7-2; clone size: many; J gene: TRBJ2-5; D gene: -; CDR3 DNA: TGTGCCAGCAGCTTATACGGGGGAGAGACCCAGTACTTC; CDR3 protein: CASSLYGGETQYF
V gene: TRBV5-6; clone size: -; J gene: TRBJ2-1; D gene: -; CDR3 DNA: TGTGCCAGCAGCTTCGGCACCAGCGGATTGAGCTCCTACAATGAGCAGTTCTTC; CDR3 protein: CASSFGTSGLSSYNEQFF
V gene: TRBV7-2; clone size: -; J gene: TRBJ2-3; D gene: -; CDR3 DNA: TGTGCCAGCAGCTTAGCGGGGTTTGTGGATACGCAGTATTTT; CDR3 protein: CASSLAGFVDTQYF
V gene: TRBV10-2; clone size: few; J gene: TRBJ1-1; D gene: -; CDR3 DNA: TGCGCCAGCAGGAACAGCCCAGACACTGAAGCTTTCTTT; CDR3 protein: CASRNSPDTEAFF
V gene: TRBV4-3; clone size: few; J gene: TRBJ2-1; D gene: TRBD2; CDR3 DNA: TGCGCCAGCAGCCAAGATAGGACTAGCGGGGGCCAGAGGAATGAGCAGTTCTTC; CDR3 protein: CASSQDRTSGGQRNEQFF
V gene: TRBV20-1; clone size: few; J gene: TRBJ2-3; D gene: TRBD2; CDR3 DNA: TGCAGTGCCGGGGATAGCGGGGGGACCATTGCAGATACGCAGTATTTT; CDR3 protein: CSAGDSGGTIADTQYF
V gene: TRBV7-9; clone size: -; J gene: TRBJ1-6; D gene: TRBD1; CDR3 DNA: TGTGCCAGCAGCTTAGGGGGACAGGGGGCTTCACCCCTCCACTTT; CDR3 protein: CASSLGGQGASPLHF
V gene: TRBV7-8; clone size: -; J gene: TRBJ1-1; D gene: -; CDR3 DNA: TGTGCCAGCAGCTTAGGGGCGATGAACACTGAAGCTTTCTTT; CDR3 protein: CASSLGAMNTEAFF
V gene: TRBV7-8; clone size: few; J gene: TRBJ2-6; D gene: TRBD1; CDR3 DNA: TGTGCCAGCAGCAGACGCCGGGGACAGAGCCGTTCTGGGGCCAACGTCCTGACTTTC; CDR3 protein: CASSRRRGQSRSGANVLTF
V gene: TRBV7-2; clone size: few; J gene: TRBJ1-1; D gene: TRBD1; CDR3 DNA: TGTGCCAGCAGCTTAACCACCGGACAGGGCACTGAAGCTTTCTTT; CDR3 protein: CASSLTTGQGTEAFF
V gene: TRBV5-1; clone size: few; J gene: TRBJ1-2; D gene: TRBD1; CDR3 DNA: TGCGCCAGCAGCCCCGGGACAGGGGGCAACTATGGCTACACCTTC; CDR3 protein: CASSPGTGGNYGYTF
V gene: TRBV29-1; clone size: few; J gene: TRBJ2-2; D gene: -; CDR3 DNA: TGCAGCGTTGAAGGGGACATTAACACCGGGGAGCTGTTTTTT; CDR3 protein: CSVEGDINTGELFF
V gene: TRBV27; clone size: few; J gene: TRBJ2-3; D gene: TRBD2; CDR3 DNA: TGTGCCAGCACCCCTGGACTAGCGGGGGTCACAGATACGCAGTATTTT; CDR3 protein: CASTPGLAGVTDTQYF